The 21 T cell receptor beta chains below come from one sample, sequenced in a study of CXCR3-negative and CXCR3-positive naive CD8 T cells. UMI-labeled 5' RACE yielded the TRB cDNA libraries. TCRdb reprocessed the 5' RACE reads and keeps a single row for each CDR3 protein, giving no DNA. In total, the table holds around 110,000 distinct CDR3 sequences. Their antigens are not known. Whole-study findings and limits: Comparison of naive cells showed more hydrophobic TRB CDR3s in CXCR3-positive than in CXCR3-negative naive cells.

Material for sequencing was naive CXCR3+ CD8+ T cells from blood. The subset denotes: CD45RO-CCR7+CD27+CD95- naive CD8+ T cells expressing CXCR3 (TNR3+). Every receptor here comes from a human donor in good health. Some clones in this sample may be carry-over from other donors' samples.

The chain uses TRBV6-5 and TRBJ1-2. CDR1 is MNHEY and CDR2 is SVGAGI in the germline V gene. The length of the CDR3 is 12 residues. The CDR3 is CAIRGLNYGYTF.

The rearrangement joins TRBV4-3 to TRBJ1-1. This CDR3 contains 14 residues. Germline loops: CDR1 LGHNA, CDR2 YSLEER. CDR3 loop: CASSQEDGHTEAFF.

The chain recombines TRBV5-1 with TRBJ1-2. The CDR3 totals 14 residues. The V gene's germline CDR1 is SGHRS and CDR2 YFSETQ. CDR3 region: CASSSEISDEGYTF.

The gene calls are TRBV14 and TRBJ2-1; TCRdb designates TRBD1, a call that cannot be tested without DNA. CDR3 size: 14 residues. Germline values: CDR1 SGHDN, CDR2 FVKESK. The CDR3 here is CASSQVAGANEQFF.

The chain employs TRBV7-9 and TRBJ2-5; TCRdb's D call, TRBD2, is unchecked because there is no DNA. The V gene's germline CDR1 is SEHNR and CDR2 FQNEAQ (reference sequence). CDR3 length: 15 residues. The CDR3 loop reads CASSFPSERKETQYF. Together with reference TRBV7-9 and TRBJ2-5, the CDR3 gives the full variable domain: DTGVSQNPRHKITKRGQNVTFRCDPISEHNRLYWYRQTLGQGPEFLTYFQNEAQLEKSRLLSDRFSAERPKGSFSTLEIQRTEQGDSAMYLCASSFPSERKETQYFGPGTRLLVL.

The CDR3 region is CASSPGAGAGDTQYF. V gene TRBV5-1 combines with J gene TRBJ2-3; checking the TCRdb D call of TRBD1 is not possible without DNA. Germline V gene data show CDR1 as SGHRS and CDR2 as YFSETQ. This CDR3 is 15 amino acids long.

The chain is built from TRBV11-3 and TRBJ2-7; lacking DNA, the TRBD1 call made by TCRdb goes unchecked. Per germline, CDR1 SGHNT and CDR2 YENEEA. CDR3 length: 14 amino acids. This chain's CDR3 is CASSFPDSPYEQYF.

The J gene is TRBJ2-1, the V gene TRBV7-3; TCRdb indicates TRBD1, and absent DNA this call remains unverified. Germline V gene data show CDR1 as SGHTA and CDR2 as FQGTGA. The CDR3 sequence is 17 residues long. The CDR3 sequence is CASSPGTGTDDADEQFF.

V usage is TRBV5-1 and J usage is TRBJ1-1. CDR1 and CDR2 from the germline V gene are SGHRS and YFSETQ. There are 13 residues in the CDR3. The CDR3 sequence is CASSLAGPFEAFF.

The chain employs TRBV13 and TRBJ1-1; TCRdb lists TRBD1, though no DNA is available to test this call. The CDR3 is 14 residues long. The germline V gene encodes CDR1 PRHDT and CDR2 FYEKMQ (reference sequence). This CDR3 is CASSRPGSNTEAFF. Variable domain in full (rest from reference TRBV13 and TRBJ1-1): AAGVIQSPRHLIKEKRETATLKCYPIPRHDTVYWYQQGPGQDPQFLISFYEKMQSDKGSIPDRFSAQQFSDYHSELNMSSLELGDSALYFCASSRPGSNTEAFFGQGTRLTVV.

Here the CDR3 reads CCLWGDTGELFF. The chain has TRBV20-1 and TRBJ2-2; TCRdb outputs TRBD2, but without DNA this stays unchecked. CDR3 length equals 12 residues. Germline CDR1 is DFQATT and CDR2 is SNEGSKA (reference sequence).

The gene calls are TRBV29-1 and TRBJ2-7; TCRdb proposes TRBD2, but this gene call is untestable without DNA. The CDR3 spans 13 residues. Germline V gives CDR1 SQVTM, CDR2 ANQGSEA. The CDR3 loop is CSVGLAGIYEQYF.

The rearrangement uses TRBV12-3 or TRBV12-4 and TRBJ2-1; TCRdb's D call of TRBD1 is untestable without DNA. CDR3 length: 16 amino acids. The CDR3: CASTTPEGANLNEQFF.

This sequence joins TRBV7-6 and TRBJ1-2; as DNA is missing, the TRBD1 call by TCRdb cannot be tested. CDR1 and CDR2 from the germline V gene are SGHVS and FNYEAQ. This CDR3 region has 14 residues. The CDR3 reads CASSSGQSNYGYTF.

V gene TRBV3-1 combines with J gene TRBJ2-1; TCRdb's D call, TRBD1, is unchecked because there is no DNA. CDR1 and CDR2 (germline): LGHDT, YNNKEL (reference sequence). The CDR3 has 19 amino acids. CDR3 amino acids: CASTVRGQGTPERYNEQFF.

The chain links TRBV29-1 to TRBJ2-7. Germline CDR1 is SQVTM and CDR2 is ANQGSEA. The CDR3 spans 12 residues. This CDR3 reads CSVAVNSYEQYF.

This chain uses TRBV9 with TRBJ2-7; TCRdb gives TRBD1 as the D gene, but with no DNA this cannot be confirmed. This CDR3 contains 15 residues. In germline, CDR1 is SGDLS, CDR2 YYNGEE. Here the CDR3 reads CASSYHPGPNYEQYF.

CDR3 sequence reads: CASSLSGGGNTEAFF. The chain joins TRBV27 to TRBJ1-1; TCRdb's D call of TRBD1 is untestable without DNA. The CDR3 has 15 amino acids. Germline CDR1 MNHEY, CDR2 SMNVEV (reference sequence).

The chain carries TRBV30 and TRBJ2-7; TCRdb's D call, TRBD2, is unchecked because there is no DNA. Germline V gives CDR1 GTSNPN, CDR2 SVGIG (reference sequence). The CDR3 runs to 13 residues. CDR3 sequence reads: CAWSDRAEYEQYF.

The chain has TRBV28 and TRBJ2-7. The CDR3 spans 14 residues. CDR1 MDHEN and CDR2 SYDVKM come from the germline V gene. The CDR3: CASSLRIAAHEQYF.

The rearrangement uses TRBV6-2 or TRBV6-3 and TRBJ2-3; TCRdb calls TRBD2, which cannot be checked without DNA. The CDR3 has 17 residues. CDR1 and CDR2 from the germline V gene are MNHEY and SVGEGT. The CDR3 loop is CASSPASGGPSTDTQYF.